These 18 T cell receptor beta chains originate from one sample sequenced in a study of T cell responses to AZD1222 COVID-19 vaccine. Repertoires were generated with immunoSEQ multiplex PCR, while TCRdb's copy carries only in-frame clones and drops some. The repertoire holds fewer than 120,000 clones, with about 90% as singletons. The sequencing used peripheral blood, collected on day 0 of AZD1222 vaccination. These receptors were taken from an adult in good health.

The chain uses TRBV3-1 (or the pseudogene TRBV3-2) and TRBJ1-6; the D is unclear. From germline, CDR1 is LGHDT and CDR2 YNNKEL (reference sequence). This CDR3 is built from 14 residues. Between the trimmed V and J ends, which lost 1 base and 10 bases, there was a span of 11 bases. This chain's CDR3 is CASSQGTRGSPLHF. CDR3 nucleotide sequence: TGTGCCAGCAGCCAAGGGACTCGTGGCTCACCCCTCCACTTT.

The chain employs TRBV28 and TRBJ1-1; a possible D gene is TRBD1 (6 bases). The CDR3 is 15 amino acids. Per germline, CDR1 MDHEN and CDR2 SYDVKM. The germline V and J ends were trimmed by 5 bases and 1 base, with 14 bases remaining between them. CDR3 amino acids: CASSPLATGNTEAFF. The CDR3 DNA is TGTGCCAGCAGTCCCCTCGCGACAGGGAACACTGAAGCTTTCTTT.

The chain has TRBV24-1 and TRBJ2-2; D is unclear. Between the trimmed V and J ends, which lost 2 bases and 7 bases, there was a span of 7 bases. Germline loops: CDR1 KGHDR, CDR2 SFDVKD. The CDR3 totals 13 residues. This chain's CDR3 is CATSDSWSGELFF. The DNA for the CDR3 is TGTGCCACCAGTGATTCATGGAGCGGGGAGCTGTTTTTT.

The chain links TRBV6-1 to TRBJ2-2; 13 nucleotides align to TRBD2. This CDR3 is 17 amino acids long. J gave up 4 bases and V 1 base, and 3 bases lay outside the gene matches. The V gene's germline CDR1 is MNHNS and CDR2 SASEGT. The CDR3 sequence: CASSEGTSGGFTGELFF. Written as DNA, the CDR3 is TGTGCCAGCAGTGAAGGGACTAGCGGGGGATTCACCGGGGAGCTGTTTTTT.

CDR3 nucleotide sequence: TGCGCCAGCAGCCCACCCCTTGGGGGGATCCAAGAGACCCAGTACTTC. Translating it yields CASSPPLGGIQETQYF. V gene TRBV5-1 combines with J gene TRBJ2-5; maybe TRBD2 (6 bases). Between the trimmed V and J ends, which lost 4 bases and 1 base, there was a span of 17 bases. The CDR3 consists of 16 residues. Per the germline V gene, CDR1 is SGHRS and CDR2 is YFSETQ.

J is TRBJ2-1 and V is TRBV19; 7 positions agree with TRBD2. This CDR3 is built from 19 residues. Germline-derived CDR1 and CDR2 are LNHDA and SQIVND (reference sequence). Trimming at V came to 3 bases and at J to 2 bases, leaving 16 bases not matched to a gene. The CDR3 region is CASSIAAGGNEAAYNEQFF. The CDR3 region has the DNA TGTGCCAGTAGTATTGCGGCCGGGGGGAACGAAGCGGCCTACAATGAGCAGTTCTTC.

The V gene is TRBV29-1, the J gene TRBJ1-3, with D possibly TRBD1 on 5 matching bases. Germline assignment: CDR1 SQVTM and CDR2 ANQGSEA. Deletions cut 6 bases from V and 8 bases from J, with 11 bases between. The CDR3 is 11 residues long. The CDR3 loop is CSVLTGDTIYF. The DNA for the CDR3 is TGCAGCGTGCTAACGGGGGACACCATATATTTT.

This chain uses TRBV15 with TRBJ1-1; D is undetermined. The CDR3 has 15 residues. Germline V CDR1 and CDR2: LNHNV, YYDKDF (reference sequence). The V end lost 5 bases, the J end lost 0 bases, and 13 bases lay between the germline ends. DNA for the CDR3: TGTGCCACCAGCGGGTCGGGCGGGATGAACACTGAAGCTTTCTTT. Its protein product is CATSGSGGMNTEAFF.

V is TRBV14 and J is TRBJ1-4; 8 nucleotides match TRBD1. CDR1 SGHDN and CDR2 FVKESK come from the germline V gene. This CDR3 is 13 amino acids long. V shed 4 bases and J 11 bases; nucleotides not matched to a gene: 6. The CDR3 spells CASSPDRGGKLFF. Written as DNA, the CDR3 is TGTGCCAGCAGCCCCGACAGGGGTGGGAAACTGTTTTTT.

The V call is TRBV7-8, the J call TRBJ2-3; weak D call: TRBD2 (5 bases). CDR3 length: 17 amino acids. V gave up 1 base and J gave up 4 bases, with 18 bases separating them. Germline V gene lookup returns CDR1 SGHVS and CDR2 FQNEAQ. CDR3 amino acids: CASSLERASLNPDTQYF. DNA for the CDR3: TGTGCCAGCAGCTTAGAACGGGCTAGCCTAAATCCAGATACGCAGTATTTT.

V is TRBV18 and J is TRBJ1-2, with D tentatively TRBD1 (5 bases). CDR1 is KGHSH and CDR2 is LQKENI in the germline V gene. The CDR3 has 14 residues. Trimming stripped 8 bases from V and 7 bases from J, with 20 bases between. The CDR3 sequence: CASTQGQGRAGYTF. CDR3 nucleotides: TGTGCCAGCACGCAGGGCCAGGGAAGAGCTGGCTACACCTTC. Drawing the rest from reference TRBV18 and TRBJ1-2, the complete variable domain is NAGVMQNPRHLVRRRGQEARLRCSPMKGHSHVYWYRQLPEEGLKFMVYLQKENIIDESGMPKERFSAEFPKEGPSILRIQQVVRGDSAAYFCASTQGQGRAGYTFGSGTRLTVV.

This clone was counted a few times. Other DNA sequences in this sample translate to the same CDR3. This rearrangement joins TRBV18 to TRBJ1-2; tentative D call: TRBD1 (5 bases). CDR3 length: 13 amino acids. The germline CDR1 and CDR2 sequences are KGHSH and LQKENI. V lost 2 bases, J lost 1 base, and 5 bases lay in between. CDR3 amino acids: CASSPDSNYGYTF. The CDR3 DNA is TGTGCCAGCTCACCAGACAGTAACTATGGCTACACCTTC.

CDR3 sequence: CASSDVPGASPLHF. CDR3 in DNA: TGTGCCAGCAGTGATGTCCCAGGGGCATCACCCCTCCACTTT. The V call is TRBV6-4, the J call TRBJ1-6; a possible D gene is TRBD1 (6 bases). The CDR3 spans 14 residues. Trimming stripped 3 bases from V and 10 bases from J, with 13 bases between. Germline V lookup: CDR1 MRHNA, CDR2 SNTAGT.

The chain combines TRBV5-1 with TRBJ1-1; D perhaps matches TRBD1 (6 bases). The CDR3 consists of 16 residues. Trimming stripped 4 bases from V and 1 base from J, with 17 bases between. Germline CDR1 reads SGHRS; CDR2 reads YFSETQ. CDR3 bases: TGCGCCAGCAGCGGGGGAACAGGGCGGGCGAACACTGAAGCTTTCTTT. Its protein product is CASSGGTGRANTEAFF.

This chain links TRBV7-9 with TRBJ2-7; 7 bases align to TRBD2. Looked up from germline, CDR1 is SEHNR and CDR2 is FQNEAQ (reference sequence). CDR3 length: 13 residues. J gave up 2 bases and V 4 bases, and 2 bases lay outside the gene matches. CDR3 sequence (DNA): TGTGCCAGCAGCTCGGGACTAACCTACGAGCAGTACTTC. The encoded protein is CASSSGLTYEQYF.

The chain has TRBV4-1 and TRBJ1-1, with TRBD1 identical over 8 bases. Germline V gives CDR1 MGHRA, CDR2 YSYEKL. CDR3 length: 14 amino acids. J was trimmed by 4 bases and V by 4 bases; bases with no gene match: 5. CDR3 in DNA: TGCGCCAGCAGCCCAACAGGGGGAAGCACTGAAGCTTTCTTT. Amino acid sequence: CASSPTGGSTEAFF.

The rearrangement uses TRBV2 and TRBJ1-5; D perhaps matches TRBD1 (5 bases). The germline V gene encodes CDR1 SNHLY and CDR2 FYNNEI. The CDR3 covers 14 residues. Trimming removed 3 bases at V and 3 bases at J, with 9 bases between. DNA for the CDR3: TGTGCCAGCAGTGAGGGCAGGGCCAATCAGCCCCAGCATTTT. Translated, it gives CASSEGRANQPQHF.

The rearrangement links TRBV6-5 to TRBJ2-7, with 8 positions matching TRBD1. CDR1 MNHEY and CDR2 SVGAGI come from the germline V gene. CDR3 length: 15 amino acids. The V segment lost 5 bases and the J segment 1 base; nucleotides outside the gene matches: 7. The CDR3 region has the DNA TGTGCCAGCAGTCCGGGACAGGCAAGGTCCTACGAGCAGTACTTC. This translates into CASSPGQARSYEQYF.